One sample yielded the 5 T cell receptor beta chains listed below, sequenced in a study of blood T cell repertoires in COVID-19. Measured with immunoSEQ multiplex PCR; TCRdb has only the in-frame clones, and not every one. The sample records 300,000 to 450,000 clones, roughly 87% being singletons. The sample taken for sequencing was peripheral blood. The receptors were gathered from a woman aged 60 to 75 with COVID-19, enrolled during active disease.

This clone was observed a few times. The gene calls are TRBV18 and TRBJ2-3; 7 bases match TRBD2. Germline values: CDR1 KGHSH, CDR2 LQKENI. The CDR3 has 16 residues. V gave up 0 bases and J gave up 0 bases; unmatched junction bases: 3. The CDR3 nucleotides read TGTGCCAGCTCACCACCGCTAGCGGTGAGCACAGATACGCAGTATTTT. Its translation is CASSPPLAVSTDTQYF.

V usage is TRBV2 and J usage is TRBJ1-4; D is undetermined. V was trimmed by 8 bases and J by 8 bases, leaving 15 bases between them. Germline CDR1 is SNHLY and CDR2 is FYNNEI. CDR3 length: 13 amino acids. The CDR3 DNA reads as TGTGCCAGCGGCGGGAGCTACAAAGAAAAACTGTTTTTT. This codes for CASGGSYKEKLFF.

The chain employs TRBV5-1 and TRBJ1-2; D ambiguous. V lost 0 bases and J lost 7, with 7 bases in between. The germline CDR1 and CDR2 sequences are SGHRS and YFSETQ. This CDR3 has 12 amino acids. CDR3 residues: CASSLEEGGYTF. CDR3 nucleotide sequence: TGCGCCAGCAGCTTGGAAGAGGGTGGCTACACCTTC.

The J gene is TRBJ1-1, the V gene TRBV29-1; 8 bases are shared with TRBD1. With V trimmed by 8 bases and J by 1 base, 6 bases remained unmatched. The CDR3 extends over 13 amino acids. Germline CDR1 SQVTM, CDR2 ANQGSEA. The CDR3: CSSWTGTNTEAFF. DNA of the CDR3: TGCAGCTCCTGGACAGGGACGAACACTGAAGCTTTCTTT.

The chain links TRBV7-8 to TRBJ2-6, with D tentatively TRBD1 (6 bases). The CDR3 runs to 19 residues. The germline gives CDR1 SGHVS, CDR2 FQNEAQ. Between the trimmed V and J ends, which lost 4 bases and 0 bases, there was a span of 19 bases. CDR3 loop: CASSSVGASTYSGANVLTF. CDR3 sequence (DNA): TGTGCCAGCAGCTCTGTGGGGGCTTCAACTTACTCTGGGGCCAACGTCCTGACTTTC.